The 25 T cell receptor beta chains below come from one sample, sequenced in a study of T cells in Graves' hyperthyroidism and ophthalmopathy. It was RNA transcripts that yielded the amplified TCR beta CDR3 regions. First-round RT-PCR with HTBI primers amplified the TCR CDR3 region. Via MiXCR, TCRdb re-called the multiplex PCR reads, giving one row per CDR3 protein. Of around 370,000 distinct CDR3 sequences in the sample, roughly 18% were seen once. Sequencing was carried out using blood. The receptors here all came from a man between 18 and 29 years old with Graves' ophthalmopathy.

This clonotype was counted many times. V usage is TRBV6-6 and J usage is TRBJ2-3; 10 bases match TRBD2. Germline values: CDR1 MNHNY, CDR2 SVGAGI (reference sequence). Trimming took 2 bases from V and 5 from J; bases not matched to a gene: 7. The CDR3 has 16 residues. The CDR3 nucleotides read TGTGCCAGCAGTTACCGTCCCTCTAGCGGGGGAGATACGCAGTATTTT. Translating gives CASSYRPSSGGDTQYF.

At least ten counts were recorded for this clonotype. The chain links TRBV5-1 to TRBJ2-2; no reliable D call. The V gene lost 1 base and the J gene lost 1 base, with 8 bases spanning the gap. The CDR3 has 15 residues. Germline V lookup: CDR1 SGHRS, CDR2 YFSETQ. The CDR3 region is CASSLWAENTGELFF. The CDR3 nucleotides read TGCGCCAGCAGCTTGTGGGCGGAGAACACCGGGGAGCTGTTTTTT.

This clonotype showed up many times. The V call is TRBV2, the J call TRBJ2-3; D may be TRBD1 (6 bases). From germline, CDR1 is SNHLY and CDR2 FYNNEI. V gave up 6 bases and J gave up 2 bases, with 12 bases separating them. The CDR3 extends over 14 amino acids. CDR3 in amino acids: CASRDTGPTDTQYF. The CDR3 nucleotides read TGTGCCAGCAGGGATACAGGGCCCACAGATACGCAGTATTTT.

A few counts support this clonotype. The chain combines TRBV10-2 with TRBJ1-1; 7 bases are shared with TRBD1. The germline V gene encodes CDR1 WSHSY and CDR2 SAAADI. The CDR3 has 13 residues. J was trimmed by 5 bases and V by 3 bases; bases with no gene match: 3. The CDR3 DNA is TGCGCCAGCAGTGAAAGGGGGCCGACTGAAGCTTTCTTT. Protein: CASSERGPTEAFF.

This clonotype was seen repeatedly, ten times or more. This rearrangement joins TRBV28 to TRBJ1-1; no reliable D call. CDR1 MDHEN and CDR2 SYDVKM come from the germline V gene. The CDR3 extends over 16 amino acids. V gave up 6 bases and J gave up 6 bases, with 23 bases separating them. CDR3 loop: CASSYGLRSQISEAFF. DNA of the CDR3: TGTGCCAGCAGCTATGGACTTCGGTCACAGATCTCTGAAGCTTTCTTT.

The V call is TRBV29-1, the J call TRBJ2-7; a weak D match, TRBD1 (6 bases). V was pared by 4 bases and J by 2 bases, with 12 bases between. Germline loops: CDR1 SQVTM, CDR2 ANQGSEA. This CDR3 region has 13 residues. CDR3 DNA: TGCAGCGTTGGGGCAGGGGAACCCTACGAGCAGTACTTC. Its translation is CSVGAGEPYEQYF.

This clonotype has a handful of counts. V and J are TRBV19 and TRBJ2-5; 8 nucleotides match TRBD1. Per germline, CDR1 LNHDA and CDR2 SQIVND (reference sequence). The V gene end was trimmed by 1 base and the J gene end by 5 bases; junction bases not matched to a gene: 6. CDR3 length: 15 residues. The CDR3 spells CASSIVPGGRETQYF. The CDR3 bases are TGTGCCAGTAGTATAGTCCCAGGGGGCAGGGAGACCCAGTACTTC.

The chain employs TRBV4-1 and TRBJ1-4; TRBD1 aligns across 8 bases. The CDR3 runs to 14 residues. Germline V gives CDR1 MGHRA, CDR2 YSYEKL. Trimming removed 3 bases from V and 5 bases from J; junction bases left unmatched: 2. The CDR3 spells CASSHGTGNEKLFF. In DNA, the CDR3 is TGCGCCAGCAGCCACGGGACAGGAAATGAAAAACTGTTTTTT.

The table lists this clonotype with many counts. The CDR3 nucleotides read TGTGCCACCAGTGATTGGAGCGGGGGATACAATGAGCAGTTCTTC. Its translation: CATSDWSGGYNEQFF. The V gene is TRBV24-1, the J gene TRBJ2-1, with 8 bases identical to TRBD2. This CDR3 region has 15 residues. Germline trimming cut 2 bases from V and 4 bases from J; bases unmatched to any gene: 3. The germline gives CDR1 KGHDR, CDR2 SFDVKD.

This clonotype has a count of ten or more. The chain has TRBV12-3 or TRBV12-4 and TRBJ2-2; D gene unclear. V shed 6 bases and J shed 2 bases, with 4 bases lying between them. The CDR3 has 12 amino acids. Written as DNA, the CDR3 is TGTGCCAGCAGCGGAAACACCGGGGAGCTGTTTTTT. It is translated as CASSGNTGELFF.

This clonotype was detected only a few times. V and J are TRBV24-1 and TRBJ2-1; D possibly matches TRBD1 or TRBD2 (5 bases each). Germline V gene data show CDR1 as KGHDR and CDR2 as SFDVKD. V was shortened by 4 bases and J by 9 bases, with 15 bases between the two germline ends. The CDR3 runs 14 residues. CDR3 residues: CATSEGSGAFEQFF. CDR3 nucleotides: TGTGCCACCAGTGAGGGGAGTGGGGCGTTTGAGCAGTTCTTC.

This clonotype occurred many times. The chain employs TRBV7-2 and TRBJ2-3; D is perhaps TRBD1 (5 bases). CDR3 size: 16 residues. The V end was cut by 0 bases, the J end by 2 bases, with 12 bases between. Germline CDR1 is SGHTA and CDR2 is FQGNSA. For the CDR3, the DNA is TGTGCCAGCAGCTTAGCAGTTGGGGCAGCCACAGATACGCAGTATTTT. Translated, it gives CASSLAVGAATDTQYF.

This clonotype was seen at least ten times. This chain uses TRBV5-1 with TRBJ2-3; TRBD2 is a possible D gene (5 bases). This CDR3 comprises 17 residues. V was cut by 1 base and J by 0 bases, with 15 bases left in between. Germline CDR1 is SGHRS and CDR2 is YFSETQ. The CDR3 reads CASSLLTIASSTDTQYF. The CDR3 DNA reads TGCGCCAGCAGCTTGCTAACCATAGCGTCTAGCACAGATACGCAGTATTTT. The entire variable domain, with the rest obtained from reference TRBV5-1 and TRBJ2-3, is as follows: KAGVTQTPRYLIKTRGQQVTLSCSPISGHRSVSWYQQTPGQGLQFLFEYFSETQRNKGNFPGRFSGRQFSNSRSEMNVSTLELGDSALYLCASSLLTIASSTDTQYFGPGTRLTVL.

This clonotype was seen only a few times. The CDR3 region has the DNA TGTGCCAGCTCACCACCGGGACCGTTATACGAGCAGTACTTC. This codes for CASSPPGPLYEQYF. This sequence joins TRBV18 and TRBJ2-7; D might be TRBD1 or TRBD2, each matching 5 bases. Looked up from germline, CDR1 is KGHSH and CDR2 is LQKENI. Trimming took off 0 bases at V and 4 bases at J, with 10 bases between the two ends. CDR3 length: 14 amino acids.

This clonotype has just a few counts. V and J are TRBV5-4 and TRBJ1-5, with a tentative D call TRBD1 (6 bases). CDR1 SGHNT and CDR2 YYREEE come from the germline V gene (reference sequence). Trimming removed 4 bases at V and 3 bases at J, with 14 bases between. There are 15 residues in the CDR3. This CDR3 is CASSIGGGLNQPQHF. As DNA, the CDR3 is TGTGCCAGCAGCATAGGCGGGGGGCTCAATCAGCCCCAGCATTTT.

This clonotype was observed at least ten times. The V call is TRBV7-9, the J call TRBJ2-1, with 7 bases that match TRBD2. This CDR3 is 11 amino acids long. Germline CDR1 SEHNR, CDR2 FQNEAQ (reference sequence). J lost 8 bases, V lost 5 bases, and 0 bases had no gene match. This CDR3 reads CASSGGDEQFF. The CDR3 DNA reads as TGTGCCAGCAGCGGGGGGGATGAGCAGTTCTTC. Using reference TRBV7-9 and TRBJ2-1 for the parts outside the CDR3, the full variable domain is DTGVSQNPRHKITKRGQNVTFRCDPISEHNRLYWYRQTLGQGPEFLTYFQNEAQLEKSRLLSDRFSAERPKGSFSTLEIQRTEQGDSAMYLCASSGGDEQFFGPGTRLTVL.

V usage is TRBV15 and J usage is TRBJ1-5, with a weak D call TRBD1 (5 bases). The germline V and J ends were trimmed by 0 bases and 7 bases, with 7 bases remaining between them. This CDR3 is 13 amino acids long. CDR1 and CDR2 from the germline V gene are LNHNV and YYDKDF (reference sequence). The CDR3 region is CATSRDEGQPQHF. As DNA, the CDR3 is TGTGCCACCAGCAGAGATGAGGGGCAGCCCCAGCATTTT.

This clonotype was recorded many times. This chain joins TRBV6-2 or TRBV6-3 and TRBJ2-7; D may be TRBD1 (6 bases). Germline lookup yields CDR1 MNHEY and CDR2 SVGEGT. This CDR3 is built from 13 residues. V was clipped by 4 bases and J by 3 bases, with 10 bases between them. CDR3 coding DNA: TGTGCCAGCAGTTCCACAGGGATCTACGAGCAGTACTTC. This encodes CASSSTGIYEQYF.

This clonotype was seen at least ten times. This chain uses TRBV7-8 with TRBJ2-1; a weak D match, TRBD1 (6 bases). CDR1 and CDR2 from the germline V gene are SGHVS and FQNEAQ. V lost 5 bases and J 8 bases, leaving 16 bases between the germline ends. This CDR3 region has 14 residues. In nucleotides, the CDR3 is TGTGCCAGCAGCAGACAGGTTTTGCGGGATGAGCAGTTCTTC. This codes for CASSRQVLRDEQFF.

Many counts were recorded for this clonotype. The rearrangement uses TRBV5-1 and TRBJ1-1; D unresolved. The CDR3 has 16 residues. Per germline, CDR1 SGHRS and CDR2 YFSETQ. Trimming removed 2 bases from V and 0 bases from J, with 14 bases in between. The CDR3 protein is CASSFYFEDMNTEAFF. The CDR3 nucleotides read TGCGCCAGCAGCTTTTATTTTGAAGACATGAACACTGAAGCTTTCTTT.

The table lists this clonotype with a few counts. The chain is built from TRBV24-1 and TRBJ2-2; 10 bases map to TRBD2. J gave up 7 bases and V 3 bases, and 13 bases lay outside the gene matches. The CDR3 has 18 amino acids. Germline CDR1 KGHDR, CDR2 SFDVKD. For the CDR3, the DNA is TGTGCCACCAGTGATCTCGCTAGCGGGGGCCCTTTGAGCGGGGAGCTGTTTTTT. Translation gives CATSDLASGGPLSGELFF.

CDR3 in amino acids: CASSLISSADFYGYTF. The CDR3 nucleotides read TGTGCCAGCAGCTTAATTTCCTCTGCAGACTTCTATGGCTACACCTTC. The gene calls are TRBV7-2 and TRBJ1-2; no clear D. This CDR3 region has 16 residues. The ends were cut back, 2 bases at V and 4 bases at J, with 17 bases in the middle. In germline, CDR1 is SGHTA, CDR2 FQGNSA.

This clonotype was detected many times. The gene calls are TRBV6-1 and TRBJ1-1; D is perhaps TRBD1 (5 bases). The CDR3 has 14 residues. Trimming left V 8 bases short and J 0 bases short, with 13 bases between. CDR1 MNHNS and CDR2 SASEGT come from the germline V gene. The CDR3 is CASGGEQLNTEAFF. The CDR3 DNA is TGTGCCAGCGGGGGAGAACAGCTGAACACTGAAGCTTTCTTT.

Concerning this clonotype itself: Possible read error: a much larger clone is one base away. This chain joins TRBV6-2 or TRBV6-3 and TRBJ2-1; 9 positions agree with TRBD2. The J call may be wrong; the DNA end is better matched by TRBJ2-7. The CDR3 length is 18 residues. Germline-derived CDR1 and CDR2 are MNHEY and SVGEGT. This CDR3 is CASSRRLAALLTYNEQYF. CDR3 nucleotides: TGTGCCAGCAGCCGAAGACTAGCGGCGTTACTTACCTACAATGAGCAGTACTTC.

The chain recombines TRBV9 with TRBJ1-5, with a weak D call TRBD1 (6 bases). V lost 3 bases to trimming and J lost 0 bases, with 7 bases between them. Germline V gene data show CDR1 as SGDLS and CDR2 as YYNGEE. This CDR3 has 14 amino acids. The CDR3 reads CASSGTDSNQPQHF. CDR3 in DNA: TGTGCCAGCAGCGGGACAGATAGCAATCAGCCCCAGCATTTT.